These 8 T cell receptor beta chains were sequenced from one sample in a study of tumor and adjacent non-tumor tissue in lung cancer. No cell sorting was done before RNA was extracted from the tissue. The normal lung tissue was taken more than 3 cm from the tumor edge. The library came from three nested PCR rounds adapted from ARM-PCR protocols. TCRdb re-called the multiplex PCR reads through MiXCR, storing one row per CDR3 protein. The sample includes about 48,000 distinct CDR3 sequences, 64% of them seen just once. Input material: distant non-tumor lung tissue. The receptors shown here come from a woman in her sixties or seventies with non-small cell lung cancer.

Regarding this clonotype: The germline gene is not matched at one end of the junction; a read error may be the cause. The V call is TRBV20-1, the J call TRBJ2-1, with TRBD2 matching over 11 bases. The CDR3 length is 17 residues. In germline, CDR1 is DFQATT, CDR2 SNEGSKA (reference sequence). The CDR3 reads CSPSAHWTGLADNEQFF. The CDR3 DNA sequence: TGCAGTCCTAGTGCACACTGGACGGGACTAGCGGACAATGAGCAGTTCTTC.

Points on this clonotype: Lacking the conserved final phenylalanine or tryptophan, this CDR3 likely reflects a read error. The gene calls are TRBV20-1 and TRBJ2-7, with D perhaps TRBD2 (6 bases). The CDR3 runs 12 residues. From germline, CDR1 is DFQATT and CDR2 SNEGSKA (reference sequence). This CDR3 reads CSVGSTGTPQYL. Here the CDR3 DNA reads TGCAGCGTGGGATCTACCGGGACTCCACAGTACCTC.

V gene TRBV24-1 combines with J gene TRBJ2-1; D assignment may be TRBD1 or TRBD2 (6 bases each). CDR1 and CDR2 (germline): KGHDR, SFDVKD. The V gene lost 3 bases and the J gene lost 5 bases, with 22 bases spanning the gap. This CDR3 is 18 amino acids long. The CDR3: CATSDPSSGGLGDNEQFF. The DNA for the CDR3 is TGTGCCACCAGTGATCCCTCCTCTGGGGGGCTGGGGGACAATGAGCAGTTCTTC.

The CDR3 spells CASSRNSGRTGEQYF. Written as DNA, the CDR3 is TGCGCCAGCAGCAGGAATAGCGGGAGAACGGGCGAGCAGTACTTC. The genes are TRBV5-1 and TRBJ2-7; 9 nucleotides match TRBD2. After removal of 4 bases from V and 6 bases from J, the junction contained 11 bases not matched to a gene. This CDR3 is built from 15 residues. From germline, CDR1 is SGHRS and CDR2 YFSETQ.

The gene calls are TRBV29-1 and TRBJ2-2; the D gene is possibly TRBD2 (6 bases). V gave up 8 bases and J gave up 0 bases, with 22 bases separating them. Germline V gene lookup returns CDR1 SQVTM and CDR2 ANQGSEA. The CDR3 length is 17 residues. CDR3: CSFQGGGSRTNTGELFF. The CDR3 region has the DNA TGCAGCTTCCAAGGTGGGGGGAGCAGGACGAACACCGGGGAGCTGTTTTTT.

On this clonotype: This may arise from a read error, as a much more abundant clone is one base away. The V and J genes are TRBV11-2 and TRBJ1-2; D not resolved. There are 14 residues in the CDR3. Germline CDR1 is SGHAT and CDR2 is FQNNGV. V was shortened by 3 bases and J by 5 bases, with 13 bases between the two germline ends. CDR3 in amino acids: CASSFTRSGYGYTF. The CDR3 nucleotides are TGTGCCAGCAGCTTTACAAGGAGTGGATATGGCTACACCTTC.

CDR3 in amino acids: CASSKLKRALNTEAFF. DNA of the CDR3: TGTGCCAGCAGCAAACTCAAACGGGCCCTGAACACTGAAGCTTTCTTT. This rearrangement joins TRBV28 to TRBJ1-1; D gene unclear. The ends were cut back, 6 bases at V and 0 bases at J, with 17 bases in the middle. The CDR3 is 16 amino acids. Germline V gene data show CDR1 as MDHEN and CDR2 as SYDVKM. Full variable domain (missing parts from reference TRBV28 and TRBJ1-1): DVKVTQSSRYLVKRTGEKVFLECVQDMDHENMFWYRQDPGLGLRLIYFSYDVKMKEKGDIPEGYSVSREKKERFSLILESASTNQTSMYLCASSKLKRALNTEAFFGQGTRLTVV.

About this clonotype: At one of its ends the junction is not consistent with the germline gene, which may arise from a read error. The chain recombines TRBV7-3 with TRBJ2-2; 10 nucleotides agree with TRBD2. This CDR3 is built from 17 residues. Germline values: CDR1 SGHTA, CDR2 FQGTGA. This CDR3 is CTSSLTHSGRNTGELFF. CDR3 nucleotides: TGTACCAGCAGCTTAACCCATAGCGGGAGGAACACCGGTGAGCTGTTTTTT.